These 27 T cell receptor beta chains were sequenced from one sample in a study of T cells in women clearing cervical HPV infection. TCRdb keeps only in-frame clones here, not all; method: immunoSEQ multiplex PCR. The data show tens of thousands of clones, and the top ten clones hold 6.5% to 9%. Sequencing was performed on blood buffy coat. The receptors derive from a woman aged 18 to 75 with a cervical HPV16 infection that either progressed to CIN3+ or cleared (not recorded which).

Worth noting for this clone: The observed sequence ends 3 residues before the CDR3 terminus, with the missing tail filled in from the germline J gene. The chain combines TRBV7-8 with TRBJ1-2, with a tentative D call TRBD1 (5 bases). This CDR3 spans 13 amino acids. The germline V gene has CDR1 SGHVS and CDR2 FQNEAQ. The DNA read from the CDR3 is TGTGCCAGCAGCTTAGCCGAGACAGAAGTC. It codes for CASSLAETEV. The CDR3 in its entirety is CASSLAETEVYTF. Filled out from reference TRBV7-8 and TRBJ1-2, the complete variable domain reads GAGVSQSPRYKVAKRGQDVALRCDPISGHVSLFWYQQALGQGPEFLTYFQNEAQLDKSGLPSDRFFAERPEGSVSTLKIQRTQQEDSAVYLCASSLAETEVYTFGSGTRLTVV.

As for this clone: The CDR3 goes on 3 residues after the read ends, and that part is filled in from the germline J gene. This chain uses TRBV20-1 with TRBJ1-4; D might be TRBD1 (6 bases). The germline V and J ends were trimmed by 6 bases and 6 bases, with 20 bases remaining between them. From germline, CDR1 is DFQATT and CDR2 SNEGSKA (reference sequence). The CDR3 has 15 amino acids. The covered CDR3 bases are TGCAGTGCGCCGCTCCGTGGGACAACCGATGAAAAA. Its protein product is CSAPLRGTTDEK. The full CDR3 protein is CSAPLRGTTDEKLFF.

A remark on this clone: The CDR3 is cut off 3 residues early in the read; its end comes from the germline J gene. The rearrangement uses TRBV7-9 and TRBJ1-5; TRBD1 agrees at 8 bases. CDR1 is SEHNR and CDR2 is FQNEAQ in the germline V gene (reference sequence). This CDR3 has 15 residues. Germline trimming cut 4 bases from V and 4 bases from J; bases unmatched to any gene: 6. The sequenced part of the CDR3 DNA is TGTGCCAGCAGCTGGCAGGGGGCAGGGAATCAGCCC. Its protein product is CASSWQGAGNQP. In full, the CDR3 reads CASSWQGAGNQPQHF.

As regards this clone: From the germline J gene comes the end of the CDR3, since the read stops 3 residues before it. The V and J genes are TRBV19 and TRBJ2-1, with 11 bases aligning to TRBD1. This CDR3 has 15 residues. V lost 5 bases to trimming and J lost 4 bases; unmatched junction nucleotides: 4. CDR1 is LNHDA and CDR2 is SQIVND in the germline V gene (reference sequence). CDR3 sequence: CASSFGTGGYNEQFF. CDR3 DNA (partial): TGTGCCAGTAGTTTCGGGACAGGGGGATACAATGAG.

Details on this clone: The read finishes 3 residues shy of the CDR3 end, and the germline J gene is used to complete it. At the DNA level, this CDR3 is encoded by other sequences in the same sample as well. The chain joins TRBV20-1 to TRBJ2-2; D uncertain. The CDR3 has 10 residues. CDR1 and CDR2 from the germline V gene are DFQATT and SNEGSKA (reference sequence). The CDR3 here is CSAGQEKLFF. CDR3 DNA (partial): TGCAGTGCTGGCCAGGAAAAG.

Details on this clone: An end of the junction differs from the germline gene, which may be a read error. The DNA ends 3 residues before the CDR3 does, and the rest of the CDR3 is filled in from the germline J gene. The chain has TRBV4-2 and TRBJ1-4; possibly TRBD1 for D (5 bases). CDR3 length: 16 amino acids. Germline-derived CDR1 and CDR2 are LGHNA and YNFKEQ. The CDR3 sequence is CASSQELGRADEKLFF. The DNA read from the CDR3 is TGCGCCAGCAGCCAAGAATTGGGCAGGGCGGATGAAAAA.

Note on this clone: The observed sequence ends 3 residues before the CDR3 terminus, with the missing tail filled in from the germline J gene. This chain uses TRBV20-1 with TRBJ2-7, with 8 bases identical to TRBD1. The CDR3 is 15 residues long. The V and J ends lost 3 bases and 6 bases, in that order; junction bases with no gene match: 13. The germline V gene encodes CDR1 DFQATT and CDR2 SNEGSKA (reference sequence). The covered CDR3 bases are TGCAGTGCTAGCTTGAGCAGGGGGCGCGAGGGCGAG. Translating gives CSASLSRGREGE. In full, the CDR3 reads CSASLSRGREGEQYF.

As concerns this clone: The CDR3 goes on 3 residues after the read ends, and that part is filled in from the germline J gene. This chain uses TRBV7-2 with TRBJ2-1; perhaps TRBD1 as D (6 bases). This CDR3 has 14 residues. Germline V lookup: CDR1 SGHTA, CDR2 FQGNSA. Trimming took off 1 base at V and 7 bases at J, with 11 bases between the two ends. CDR3 DNA (partial): TGTGCCAGCAGCTTAGATGGCAGGGGAAATGAG. Its translation is CASSLDGRGNE. The whole CDR3 reads CASSLDGRGNEQFF.

Points on this clone: The CDR3 end is not reached by the read, which stops 3 residues before it; the germline J gene fills it in. The V and J genes are TRBV10-2 and TRBJ1-4; D may be TRBD1 (6 bases). The CDR3 is 14 residues long. V was shortened by 11 bases and J by 4 bases, with 17 bases between the two germline ends. Germline values: CDR1 WSHSY, CDR2 SAAADI. The CDR3 protein is CASDPGGGNEKLFF. The DNA read from the CDR3 is TGCGCCTCCGACCCGGGGGGCGGTAATGAAAAA.

A note on this clone: With the read ending 3 residues before the CDR3 end, the germline J gene is used to fill in that end. The genes are TRBV19 and TRBJ2-1; 8 bases match TRBD2. Germline CDR1 reads LNHDA; CDR2 reads SQIVND (reference sequence). The CDR3 totals 15 residues. J gave up 2 bases and V 6 bases, and 6 bases lay outside the gene matches. This chain's CDR3 is CASSIRLAPYNEQFF. The sequenced CDR3 bases are TGTGCCAGTAGCATTAGACTAGCGCCCTACAATGAG.

To note about this clone: The DNA ends 3 residues before the CDR3 does, and the rest of the CDR3 is filled in from the germline J gene. This chain links TRBV18 with TRBJ2-4, with D tentatively TRBD1 (5 bases). Germline values: CDR1 KGHSH, CDR2 LQKENI. The CDR3 length is 14 residues. The CDR3 DNA, read in part, is TGTGCCAGCTCACCCCAGGGCTCTAACTATGGT. This sequence encodes CASSPQGSNYG. The CDR3 in full is CASSPQGSNYGQYF.

A word on this clone: Read sequence stops 3 residues before the CDR3 end, and the germline J gene provides the missing end. This chain joins TRBV20-1 and TRBJ2-3; tentative D call: TRBD1 (6 bases). The germline gives CDR1 DFQATT, CDR2 SNEGSKA (reference sequence). The CDR3 is made up of 15 amino acids. The covered CDR3 bases are TGCAGTGCTTACCCCTTTGGACAGTTCGATCAGCCG. Translation gives CSAYPFGQFDQP. The whole CDR3 region reads CSAYPFGQFDQPQYF.

With respect to this clone: The read ends 3 residues early relative to the CDR3; the germline J gene fills the gap. The chain recombines TRBV7-2 with TRBJ2-1; 9 positions match TRBD2. Germline V CDR1 and CDR2: SGHTA, FQGNSA. Trimming removed 6 bases from V and 0 bases from J; junction bases left unmatched: 3. This CDR3 region has 15 residues. The covered CDR3 bases are TGTGCCAGCAGTCCACTAGCGGGCTCCTACAATGAG. It translates to CASSPLAGSYNE. The entire CDR3 reads CASSPLAGSYNEQFF. Full variable domain (missing parts from reference TRBV7-2 and TRBJ2-1): GAGVSQSPSNKVTEKGKDVELRCDPISGHTALYWYRQSLGQGLEFLIYFQGNSAPDKSGLPSDRFSAERTGGSVSTLTIQRTQQEDSAVYLCASSPLAGSYNEQFFGPGTRLTVL.

The CDR3 bases that were read are TGTGCCAGTAGTACGACAGGAATGAACACTGAA. This sequence encodes CASSTTGMNTE. The entire CDR3 protein is CASSTTGMNTEAFF. The chain couples TRBV19 to TRBJ1-1; D might be TRBD1 (6 bases). The read comes to an end 3 residues before the CDR3 does, leaving the germline J gene to fill in the end. Trimming took off 4 bases at V and 0 bases at J, with 9 bases between the two ends. CDR1 is LNHDA and CDR2 is SQIVND in the germline V gene (reference sequence). CDR3 length: 14 amino acids.

A note on this clone: The read terminates 3 residues before the CDR3 end, so the remaining end is supplied by the germline J gene. The chain combines TRBV3-1 (or the pseudogene TRBV3-2) with TRBJ1-5, with 9 positions matching TRBD1. In germline, CDR1 is LGHDT, CDR2 YNNKEL (reference sequence). Trimming cost V 4 bases and J 0 bases; bases outside gene matches: 13. The CDR3 runs 19 residues. CDR3 protein: CASSLSGQGRPHSNQPQHF. Incomplete CDR3 DNA: TGTGCCAGCAGCCTTTCAGGACAGGGGCGACCTCATAGCAATCAGCCC.

Remarks on this clone: The sequenced fragment ends 3 residues before the CDR3 boundary, so the rest is inferred from the germline J gene. V usage is TRBV27 and J usage is TRBJ2-3, with 11 bases aligning to TRBD2. The germline V gene encodes CDR1 MNHEY and CDR2 SMNVEV (reference sequence). J was trimmed by 5 bases and V by 5 bases; bases with no gene match: 9. The CDR3 extends over 16 amino acids. The sequenced CDR3 bases are TGTGCCAGCAGTCCGCTAGCGGGGGGCCTAGGAGATACG. This gives the protein CASSPLAGGLGDT. The entire CDR3 is CASSPLAGGLGDTQYF.

The part of the CDR3 DNA that was read is TGTGCCAGCAGTTACAACCTAGCGCGGGATACG. Residues: CASSYNLARDT. The CDR3, in full, reads CASSYNLARDTQYF. The V call is TRBV6-2 or TRBV6-3, the J call TRBJ2-3, with D tentatively TRBD2 (6 bases). With the read ending 3 residues before the CDR3 end, the germline J gene is used to fill in that end. V was pared by 2 bases and J by 6 bases, with 12 bases between. The CDR3 contains 14 residues. The germline gives CDR1 MNHEY, CDR2 SVGEGT.

Points on this clone: The read terminates 3 residues ahead of where the CDR3 ends, so the germline J gene completes it. V is TRBV12-3 or TRBV12-4 and J is TRBJ1-2, with TRBD1 matching 7 bases. V gave up 10 bases and J gave up 6 bases; unmatched junction bases: 14. The CDR3 extends over 14 amino acids. The DNA read from the CDR3 is TGTGCCACCGGGATTCTAGACAGGGATAATGGC. Translating it yields CATGILDRDNG. The CDR3, in full, reads CATGILDRDNGYTF.

Details on this clone: The missing CDR3 end, 3 residues past where the read stops, is filled in from the germline J gene. The chain has TRBV19 and TRBJ1-1; 7 bases fit TRBD1. CDR1 is LNHDA, CDR2 SQIVND, per germline (reference sequence). The CDR3 spans 16 residues. V was pared by 7 bases and J by 1 base, with 12 bases of the junction left unmatched. The CDR3 sequence: CASTRQGSPSNTEAFF. Partial CDR3 DNA: TGTGCCAGTACCCGACAGGGCAGTCCATCGAACACTGAA.

Of note for this clone: The read stops 3 residues short of the end of the CDR3; the missing end is completed from the germline J gene. The chain joins TRBV2 to TRBJ1-5, with D perhaps matching TRBD1 (6 bases). This CDR3 comprises 16 residues. Trimming took off 5 bases at V and 0 bases at J, with 14 bases between the two ends. Germline V gene lookup returns CDR1 SNHLY and CDR2 FYNNEI. CDR3 residues: CASSKQWTDSNQPQHF. The covered CDR3 bases are TGTGCCAGCAGTAAACAATGGACAGATAGCAATCAGCCC.

Worth noting for this clone: The CDR3 end falls 3 residues outside the read, so it is completed with the germline J gene. This chain joins TRBV14 and TRBJ2-2, with 15 bases fitting TRBD2. J was trimmed by 1 base and V by 0 bases; bases with no gene match: 3. This CDR3 spans 19 amino acids. CDR1 and CDR2 (germline): SGHDN, FVKESK. CDR3 sequence reads: CASSQDGTSGGWNTGELFF. Incomplete CDR3 DNA: TGTGCCAGCAGCCAAGATGGGACTAGCGGGGGGTGGAACACCGGGGAG.

Of note for this clone: The CDR3 end falls 3 residues outside the read, so it is completed with the germline J gene. The genes are TRBV20-1 and TRBJ2-3; 7 nucleotides match TRBD1. This CDR3 is 14 amino acids long. The germline CDR1 and CDR2 sequences are DFQATT and SNEGSKA (reference sequence). The CDR3 reads CSAREGRGYQPQYF. The sequenced part of the CDR3 DNA is TGCAGTGCTAGAGAGGGCAGGGGGTATCAGCCG.

On this clone: Read coverage stops 3 residues before the CDR3 terminus; the germline J gene supplies the remainder. The chain uses TRBV5-4 and TRBJ1-4; 8 nucleotides line up with TRBD1. Germline V CDR1 and CDR2: SGHNT, YYREEE (reference sequence). The CDR3 runs 13 residues. Losses at the gene ends were 8 bases for V and 4 bases for J; bases not matched to a gene: 4. The CDR3 protein is CASAGGVNEKLFF. CDR3 bases read: TGTGCCAGTGCAGGGGGCGTTAATGAAAAA.

As regards this clone: The read terminates 3 residues before the CDR3 end, so the remaining end is supplied by the germline J gene. The V call is TRBV19, the J call TRBJ1-4; 7 nucleotides match TRBD1. The CDR3 extends over 17 amino acids. V shed 6 bases and J 0 bases; nucleotides not matched to a gene: 10. Per germline, CDR1 LNHDA and CDR2 SQIVND (reference sequence). CDR3 bases read: TGTGCCAGTAGCCCGACAGGGTATAGACCAACTAATGAAAAA. Translated: CASSPTGYRPTNEK. From start to end, the CDR3 is CASSPTGYRPTNEKLFF.

Turning to this clone: The observed sequence ends 3 residues before the CDR3 terminus, with the missing tail filled in from the germline J gene. The chain has TRBV5-5 and TRBJ1-1; weak D call: TRBD1 (5 bases). The CDR3 loop spans 14 amino acids. Trimming pared 0 bases from V and 7 bases from J, leaving 13 bases between. Per germline, CDR1 SGHKS and CDR2 YYEKEE (reference sequence). CDR3 bases read: TGTGCCAGCAGCTTGGAGGGGTGGGCCGGTGAA. Its protein product is CASSLEGWAGE. The entire CDR3 is CASSLEGWAGEAFF.

Notes on this clone: The read ends 3 residues before the CDR3 terminus; that terminus is restored from the germline J gene. This sequence joins TRBV11-3 and TRBJ1-6; weak D call: TRBD1 (5 bases). This CDR3 contains 15 residues. The V and J ends lost 3 bases and 9 bases respectively, with 15 bases between them. Per the germline V gene, CDR1 is SGHNT and CDR2 is YENEEA. CDR3 bases read: TGTGCCAGCAGCTTGGGTGGGGCCGGAGGTTCACCC. It translates to CASSLGGAGGSP. The whole CDR3 sequence is CASSLGGAGGSPLHF.

About this clone: Read data end 3 residues before the CDR3 end; the end is taken from the germline J gene. V gene TRBV30 combines with J gene TRBJ2-3, with D tentatively TRBD1 or TRBD2 (5 bases each). The CDR3 runs to 15 residues. Germline V gene sequence: CDR1 GTSNPN, CDR2 SVGIG (reference sequence). This CDR3 is CAWSALGQGDQPQYF. The covered CDR3 bases are TGTGCCTGGAGTGCCTTAGGGCAGGGAGATCAGCCG.